This TCR beta chain emerged from a study of blood T cell repertoires in COVID-19. The germline V gene encodes CDR1 SGHRS and CDR2 YFSETQ. There are 16 residues in the CDR3. V trimming: 6 bases; J trimming: 4 bases; junction bases outside the gene matches: 15. This table comes from immunoSEQ multiplex PCR, and its TCRdb copy is limited to in-frame clones, with some not included. The sample lists approximately 140,000 clones, roughly 80% seen once, with approximately 18% in the top ten. The chain joins TRBV5-1 to TRBJ2-7; 8 positions agree with TRBD2. This TCR came from a woman aged 80 or over with acute or convalescent COVID-19. Sequencing was carried out using peripheral blood. CDR3 residues: CASKVGIGTSVYEQYF. CDR3 DNA sequence: TGCGCCAGCAAAGTGGGTATCGGGACTAGTGTTTACGAGCAGTACTTC.